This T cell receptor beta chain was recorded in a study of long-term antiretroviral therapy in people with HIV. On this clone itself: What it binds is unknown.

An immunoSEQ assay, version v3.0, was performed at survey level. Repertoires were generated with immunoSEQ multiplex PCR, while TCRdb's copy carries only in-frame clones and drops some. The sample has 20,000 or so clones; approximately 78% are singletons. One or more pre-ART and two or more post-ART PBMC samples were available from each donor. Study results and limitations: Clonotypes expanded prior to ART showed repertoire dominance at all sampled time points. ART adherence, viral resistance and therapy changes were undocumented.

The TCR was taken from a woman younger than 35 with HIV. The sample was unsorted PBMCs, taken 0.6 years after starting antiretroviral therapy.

CDR3 nucleotide sequence: TGTGCCAGCAGTTTGGGGGCGAATAGCAATCAGCCCCAGCATTTT. It encodes CASSLGANSNQPQHF. The V gene is TRBV27, the J gene TRBJ1-5; D is perhaps TRBD1 (6 bases). The CDR3 is made up of 15 amino acids. V lost 3 bases to trimming and J lost 0 bases, with 9 bases between them. Germline CDR1 reads MNHEY; CDR2 reads SMNVEV (reference sequence).